This T cell receptor (beta chain) was captured by sequencing in a study of OX40 agonist ivuxolimab in advanced cancers. Study overall: Patients were dosed intravenously with ivuxolimab at 0.01 to 10 mg/kg every 2 weeks.

Study findings and constraints: CD8+ T cells averaged more expanded clones than CD4+.

Any history of autoimmune disease or systemic immunosuppression disqualified patients. The timepoints at which blood was sampled were baseline, cycle 4 day 1, and cycle 7 day 1. Germline V lookup: CDR1 SQVTM, CDR2 ANQGSEA. The J segment lost 4 bases and the V segment lost 4 bases, leaving 6 bases of the junction unmatched. The CDR3 spans 13 residues. This clone appeared a few times. The target antigen is unknown. TCRdb's table, derived via immunoSEQ multiplex PCR, lists solely in-frame clones and lacks some. The data hold 70,000 or so clones, with roughly 81% observed a single time. The chain combines TRBV29-1 with TRBJ2-7; 8 bases agree with TRBD2. This TCR came from an adult with an advanced solid tumor such as melanoma, head and neck, liver or kidney cancer. Sequences were derived from CD4+ or CD8+ T cells sorted from blood, sampled in a trial of the OX40 agonist ivuxolimab. The CDR3 region has the DNA TGCAGCGTTGGTCCTAGCGGGCAGTACGAGCAGTACTTC. Residues: CSVGPSGQYEQYF.